This T cell receptor beta chain originates from a study of blood T cells in healthy people across ages (dated by TCRdb to between 2014 and 2017). At the level of the whole study: In model experiments, roughly one uniquely barcoded TCR beta cDNA molecule per two T cells was captured by template switching. Four age groups were formed from the donors: young (average about 15 years), middle-aged (around 41), aged (approximately 60) and long-lived (roughly 88). The study measured age-related changes in TCR beta repertoire diversity using deep sequencing normalized with unique cDNA molecular identifiers. To avoid experimental bias, donors of different ages were randomly spread across the sequencing lanes. The study analyzed two additional independent replicas of 1 million unique cDNA reads from the same blood draw for two donors, one aged 18 to 30 and one aged 80 or older. On the study overall, not on this receptor specifically: The long-lived group showed more naive CD4+ T cells, fewer expanded clones and increased TCR diversity than the aged group, suggesting age selection. A strong correlation was found between observed TCR beta diversity and the percentage of naive T cells measured by flow cytometry. Bulk unsorted PBMC profiling prevented conclusive comparison of naive and antigen-experienced compartments. As age increased, observed TCR beta diversity per million T cells dropped in a roughly linear way, and a significant reduction was already evident by age roughly 40. Donor CMV infection status was unknown, potentially confounding age-related changes in expanded clonotypes. Estimates of total diversity from one million sequenced T cells were regarded as lower bounds and underestimates.

Library preparation employed 5' RACE. The instrument was an Illumina HiSeq 2500. The second PCR ran for about 7 to 11 cycles and used a J-beta primer mix along with a sample-barcoded 5' primer. A unique molecular identifier was introduced onto each TCR beta cDNA molecule by a template-switch 5' adaptor carrying 12 random nucleotides. At least 2.5 million CDR3-containing paired-end reads were obtained from each sample. All of the RNA was converted into first-strand cDNA using the Mint cDNA synthesis kit, with a TRBC-specific oligonucleotide serving as the primer. All cDNA was treated with uracil-DNA glycosylase and then went through a first 18-cycle PCR with the universal primers M1SS and BC2_uni_R. The authors' pipeline ran thus. Normalization of each sample was performed by random selection of 1 million high-quality reads, each carrying a distinct molecular identifier. Reads sharing molecular identifiers were discarded rather than binned into consensus sequences. MiTCR, run with a Q25 quality threshold and the strictest error-elimination algorithm, handled CDR3 identification, clonotype clustering and error correction. Lower-bound total TCR beta diversity was estimated with a nonparametric unseen species model using Euler transformation. TCRdb reprocessed the public reads (quality trimming at Q25 with fastp, clone calling with MiXCR) and kept in-frame beta chains. Entries that share a CDR3 protein sequence are merged under the most common genes and DNA. The V and J calls follow TCRdb's processing rather than the paper's. The sample table records 850,000 to 950,000 distinct CDR3 sequences; under 30% of these occur just once. The top ten hold 15% to 20% of the sample.

Remarks on this clonotype: Its antigen is not yet known. One base away lies a much larger clone, so this may be a sequencing read error.

The approximately 40 donors, aged about 6 to 100 years, were systemically healthy Caucasian individuals from Russia. Each donor gave approximately 9.3 milliliters of peripheral blood, collected into EDTA-treated Vacutainer tubes. Ficoll-Paque density-gradient centrifugation was used to isolate PBMCs, with at least 6.5 million per sample. Trizol reagent was used to extract total RNA from PBMCs, with at least 6 micrograms per sample. Naive CD45RAhigh/CD27high T cell percentages were measured by flow cytometry on a PBMC aliquot from every donor. The sequencing input was blood. The sequence derives from a woman of 80 years or more in good health.

CDR3 protein: CASSLWEGEQFF. At the DNA level, the sequence is TGTGCCAGCAGCTTGTGGGAGGGTGAGCAGTTCTTC. This sequence uses TRBV7-2 and TRBJ2-1; 7 bases in the middle match TRBD2. According to the germline V gene, CDR1 reads SGHTA and CDR2 reads FQGNSA. Trimming takes 3 bases off V and 9 bases off J; junction bases not matched to a gene: 2. Inclusive of the bounding cysteine and phenylalanine, the CDR3 is 12 residues long. Only the CDR3 region is kept as DNA, spanning 36 bases read in frame from base 1.